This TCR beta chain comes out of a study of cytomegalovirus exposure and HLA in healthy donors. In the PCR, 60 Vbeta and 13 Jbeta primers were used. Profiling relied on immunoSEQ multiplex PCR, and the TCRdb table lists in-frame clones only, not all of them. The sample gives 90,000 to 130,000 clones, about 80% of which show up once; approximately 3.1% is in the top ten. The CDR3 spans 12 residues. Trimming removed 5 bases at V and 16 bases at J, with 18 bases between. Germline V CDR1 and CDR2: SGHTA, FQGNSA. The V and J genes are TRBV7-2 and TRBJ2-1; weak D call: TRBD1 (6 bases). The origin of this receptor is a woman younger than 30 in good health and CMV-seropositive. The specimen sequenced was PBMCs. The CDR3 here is CASSTPTGQFFF. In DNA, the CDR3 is TGTGCCAGCAGCACGCCGACAGGACAATTCTTCTTC.